The present T cell receptor (beta chain) was sequenced within a study of T cell repertoires in cytomegalovirus infection. Overall study: It can be stated that public TCR beta signatures indicated CMV infection as well as a matching HLA type. General observations from the study: Of the TCR beta families, the public ones yielded a cumulative frequency that identified carriers of CMV plus the relevant HLA. Dominant in the ex vivo response were TCR beta clonotypes restricted by HLA-C and specific for CMV.

The germline V gene encodes CDR1 SNHLY and CDR2 FYNNEI. V shed 7 bases and J 7 bases; nucleotides not matched to a gene: 7. This CDR3 comprises 13 residues. From the reads, TCRdb called clonotypes with MiXCR, one entry per CDR3 protein. In the table there are around 450,000 distinct CDR3 sequences, 30% to 40% of which are singletons. This clonotype was detected a few times. Its antigen remains unknown. The specimen sequenced was PBMCs. The chain carries TRBV2 and TRBJ1-5; 7 bases align to TRBD1. The sequence derives from a human donor in good health (CMV status not recorded). Some clones in this sample may be carry-over from other donors' samples. The CDR3 DNA reads TGTGCCAGCACCGGGACAGTCGCCCAGCCCCAGCATTTT. Translation: CASTGTVAQPQHF.